The rows below give T cell receptor beta chains drawn from one sample of a study of shared clonotypes between healthy human individuals. Produced via immunoSEQ multiplex PCR; TCRdb's table is partial and in-frame only. The table includes more than 2 million clones, roughly 93% detected once. Sequences were obtained from naive CD8+ T cells from PBMCs. These receptors all stem from a man younger than 35 in good health. Some clones in this sample may be carry-over from other donors' samples. The CDR3 runs from the conserved cysteine through the conserved F or W. Fields, in order: clone size, V gene, D gene, J gene, CDR3 DNA, CDR3 protein. D genes are given only for firm matches. Part of the rows lack a size; the others show once, few, many or a class for expanded clones.

>.|TRBV9|.|TRBJ2-7
TGTGCCAGCAGCAGAGGGGGGCCCACCTACGAGCAGTACTTC
CASSRGGPTYEQYF
>once|TRBV29-1|.|TRBJ2-3
TGCAGCGTTGAGGCTCCCCCAGATACGCAGTATTTT
CSVEAPPDTQYF
>.|TRBV5-1|.|TRBJ1-4
TGCGCCAGCAGCTTGGGCGGGACACTTGAAGGTTATGAAAAACTGTTTTTT
CASSLGGTLEGYEKLFF
>.|TRBV5-6|TRBD1|TRBJ1-2
TGTGCCAGCAGCCTGTGGACAGGGAATTTCTTAGGCTACACCTTC
CASSLWTGNFLGYTF
>.|TRBV19|.|TRBJ1-2
TGTGCCAGTAGTACGTGGGGGGCGGACAACTATGGCTACACCTTC
CASSTWGADNYGYTF
>.|TRBV10-2|.|TRBJ2-7
TGCGCCAGCAGGTCCCCGGGACGGGTCTCCTACGAGCAGTACTTC
CASRSPGRVSYEQYF
>.|TRBV5-6|TRBD2|TRBJ2-7
TGTGCCAGCAGCTCGACTAGCGCACCCTACGAGCAGTACTTC
CASSSTSAPYEQYF
>.|TRBV29-1|.|TRBJ2-7
TGCAGCGTTGACTGGGCGGCCGGTAGCTCCTACGAGCAGTACTTC
CSVDWAAGSSYEQYF
>.|TRBV27|TRBD2|TRBJ2-2
TGTGCCAGCAGCATCAGGACTAGCGGGAGTTGGACCGGGGAGCTGTTTTTT
CASSIRTSGSWTGELFF
>.|TRBV6-5|.|TRBJ1-5
TGTGCCAGCAGTTACTCAGCCGCGGTTAATCAGCCCCAGCATTTT
CASSYSAAVNQPQHF
>.|TRBV6-5|.|TRBJ2-7
TGTGCCAGCAGTAGCGGGACAGCCTCCTACGAGCAGTACTTC
CASSSGTASYEQYF
>.|TRBV10-2|TRBD1|TRBJ2-7
TGCGCCAGCAGTACCGGGACAGGGGGCTACGAGCAGTACTTC
CASSTGTGGYEQYF
>once|TRBV5-1|.|TRBJ1-2
TGCGCCAGCAGCAACCCGGGTGGCTACACCTTC
CASSNPGGYTF
>once|TRBV15|.|TRBJ1-2
TGTGCCACCAGCCCGGACAGCTCCAACTATGGCTACACCTTC
CATSPDSSNYGYTF
>.|TRBV28|TRBD2|TRBJ2-7
TGTGCCAGCAGTTTACGGGCGCTAGCGGGAGCCTACGAGCAGTACTTC
CASSLRALAGAYEQYF
>.|TRBV4-2|.|TRBJ2-5
TGTGCCAGCAGCCAAGACGGGTCCCTAGGTGAGACCCAGTACTTC
CASSQDGSLGETQYF
>.|TRBV27|.|TRBJ1-1
TGTGCCAGCAGTTATACCAGGGGATTGAACACTGAAGCTTTCTTT
CASSYTRGLNTEAFF
>.|TRBV28|.|TRBJ1-2
TGTGCCAGCAGTTTCTCACGGGTTAACTATGGCTACACCTTC
CASSFSRVNYGYTF
>.|TRBV10-3|.|TRBJ1-1
TGTGCCACCTTGGGACAAGCTGAAGCTTTCTTT
CATLGQAEAFF
>.|TRBV19|.|TRBJ1-2
TGTGCCAGTAGCGTAAGCGATGACAGGTTCTATGGCTACACCTTC
CASSVSDDRFYGYTF
>few|TRBV4-1|TRBD1|TRBJ2-3
TGCGCCAGCAGCCAAGGGGACAGGGGCTACACAGATACGCAGTATTTT
CASSQGDRGYTDTQYF
>once|TRBV11-3|.|TRBJ2-3
TGTGCCAGCAGCTCCGGGGGCACAGATACGCAGTATTTT
CASSSGGTDTQYF
>.|TRBV10-3|.|TRBJ1-2
TGTGCCATCACTCAGGTGCTTAACTATGGCTACACCTTC
CAITQVLNYGYTF
>.|TRBV4-2|.|TRBJ2-1
TGTGCCAGCAGCCAAGGGACCGGGCAATTATACAATGAGCAGTTCTTC
CASSQGTGQLYNEQFF
>.|TRBV6-5|TRBD2|TRBJ2-1
TGTGCCAGCAGTACGGGACTAGCGGCCTTCAATGAGCAGTTCTTC
CASSTGLAAFNEQFF
>.|TRBV25-1|.|TRBJ1-5
TGTGCCAGCAGTGAATCGGCAGGCGCCCAGCCCCAGCATTTT
CASSESAGAQPQHF
>.|TRBV7-9|TRBD2|TRBJ2-7
TGTGCCAGCAGCAGTACCGGGACTAGCCTGCACGAGCAGTACTTC
CASSSTGTSLHEQYF
>.|TRBV5-1|TRBD1|TRBJ2-7
TGCGCCAGCAGCTTGACCTATCCGGGACAGGGATACGAGCAGTACTTC
CASSLTYPGQGYEQYF
>.|TRBV28|TRBD1|TRBJ1-2
TGTGCCAGCAGCCGGGACAGCTTCTATGGCTACACCTTC
CASSRDSFYGYTF
>.|TRBV9|.|TRBJ1-2
TGTGCCAGCAGCGTAGGTTCCCACGGCAACGGGGGTCTTGGCTACACCTTC
CASSVGSHGNGGLGYTF
>.|TRBV28|.|TRBJ2-2
TGTGCCAGCAGTTTAGTATCCACCGGGGAGCTGTTTTTT
CASSLVSTGELFF
>.|TRBV13|.|TRBJ2-3
TGTGCCAGCAGCTCCGGGCCGGTCACCAATACGCAGTATTTT
CASSSGPVTNTQYF
>.|TRBV11-2|TRBD1|TRBJ2-7
TGTGCCAGCAGCCCGATGCAGGGGGAAGGCGCCTACGAGCAGTACTTC
CASSPMQGEGAYEQYF
>.|TRBV30|TRBD1|TRBJ1-2
TGTGCCTGGACCGGGACGAGGGGTCGGGACAGCCACTATGGCTACACCTTC
CAWTGTRGRDSHYGYTF
>.|TRBV9|.|TRBJ1-1
TGTGCCAGCAGCACGGTAAGCTTAGAGAACACTGAAGCTTTCTTT
CASSTVSLENTEAFF
>.|TRBV11-2|.|TRBJ2-5
TGTGCCAGCAGCGGGATCTCGGAACGCCAGTACTTC
CASSGISERQYF
>.|TRBV30|.|TRBJ1-1
TGTGCCTCGGGCCGAGCGGACGGCCCTGAAGCTTTCTTT
CASGRADGPEAFF
>.|TRBV6-5|.|TRBJ2-5
TGTGCCAGCAGTTACTCGGGACCAGGGGGGGAGACCCAGTACTTC
CASSYSGPGGETQYF
>.|TRBV30|.|TRBJ2-7
TGTGCCTGGGGCCGGACCTTCTACGAGCAGTACTTC
CAWGRTFYEQYF
>.|TRBV7-9|.|TRBJ1-1
TGTGCCTCCAGCCCGGGGTGGGACACTGAAGCTTTCTTT
CASSPGWDTEAFF
>.|TRBV7-9|.|TRBJ2-1
TGTGCCAGCAGCTTACCGGGCGAGCAGTTCTTC
CASSLPGEQFF
>.|TRBV27|.|TRBJ1-5
TGTGCCAGCAGTTCCTCGCCCATTACACTATACAATCAGCCCCAGCATTTT
CASSSSPITLYNQPQHF
>.|TRBV4-2|TRBD1|TRBJ2-1
TGTGCCAGCAGCGTAAGGGGACAGGACAATGAGCAGTTCTTC
CASSVRGQDNEQFF
>.|TRBV6-5|TRBD2|TRBJ2-7
TGTGCCAGCAGTTACTCGTGGGGGGGAGCGGCCTACGAGCAGTACTTC
CASSYSWGGAAYEQYF
>.|TRBV4-1|.|TRBJ1-5
TGCGCCAGCAGCCAAGAAGGCCGAGATAGCAATCAGCCCCAGCATTTT
CASSQEGRDSNQPQHF
>.|TRBV7-3|.|TRBJ1-1
TGTGCCAGCAGCTTCGGGGGGAGGACTGAAGCTTTCTTT
CASSFGGRTEAFF
>.|TRBV27|.|TRBJ2-4
TGTGCCAGCAGTTTTCTGGGCGGCTCGGATAGCATTCAGTACTTC
CASSFLGGSDSIQYF
>once|TRBV4-1|TRBD1|TRBJ2-7
TGCGCCAGCCGGGGGACAGGGGACTACGAGCAGTACTTC
CASRGTGDYEQYF
>.|TRBV7-9|.|TRBJ2-3
TGTGCCAGCAGCGGAGGGCCAGATACGCAGTATTTT
CASSGGPDTQYF
>.|TRBV15|.|TRBJ1-1
TGTGCCACCAGTTTGGGGGCTGGGACTGAAGCTTTCTTT
CATSLGAGTEAFF
>.|TRBV5-1|TRBD1|TRBJ1-1
TGCGCCAGCAGCTTGGGCACAGGGGGCTGGAGAACTGAAGCTTTCTTT
CASSLGTGGWRTEAFF
>.|TRBV7-9|.|TRBJ2-7
TGTGCCAGCAGCCCGGACTTCTCCTACGAGCAGTACTTC
CASSPDFSYEQYF
>.|TRBV9|.|TRBJ2-3
TGTGCCAGCAGCACCCCTAGCGTCCTCACAGATACGCAGTATTTT
CASSTPSVLTDTQYF